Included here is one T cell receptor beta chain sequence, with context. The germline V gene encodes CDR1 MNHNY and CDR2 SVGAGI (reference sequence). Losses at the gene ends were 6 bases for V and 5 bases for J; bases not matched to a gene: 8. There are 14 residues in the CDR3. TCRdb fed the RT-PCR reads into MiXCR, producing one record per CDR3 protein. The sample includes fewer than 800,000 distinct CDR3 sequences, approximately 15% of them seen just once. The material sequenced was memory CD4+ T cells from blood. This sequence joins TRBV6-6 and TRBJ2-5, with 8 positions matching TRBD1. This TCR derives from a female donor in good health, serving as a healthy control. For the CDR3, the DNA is TGTGCCAGCAGGGACAGGGTAGTGGGTGAGACCCAGTACTTC. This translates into CASRDRVVGETQYF.